This T cell receptor beta chain was recovered during a study of cytomegalovirus exposure and HLA in healthy donors. The CDR3 totals 12 residues. Germline V gene lookup returns CDR1 SGHKS and CDR2 YYEKEE (reference sequence). The V end lost 6 bases, the J end lost 10 bases, and 14 bases lay between the germline ends. Overall study results and limits: While the bulk of TCR sequences proved rare, some public TCRs turned up in many donors.

About this clone: What it binds is unknown.

The protocol was immunoSEQ multiplex PCR, while the TCRdb copy is restricted to in-frame clones and leaves out a portion. The repertoire has 150,000 to 200,000 clones, 80% to 85% of them found once; the top ten carry about 9.4%. The receptor was isolated from a man aged 25-45 years in good health and CMV-seropositive. This chain links TRBV5-5 with TRBJ2-1, with D uncertain. Sequencing was performed on PBMCs. The CDR3 loop is CASTPIVTEQFF. The CDR3 DNA sequence: TGTGCCAGCACCCCCATTGTGACAGAGCAGTTCTTC.